This TCR beta chain came from a study of cytomegalovirus exposure and HLA in healthy donors. With 60 Vbeta and 13 Jbeta primers, the PCR was carried out. Assay: immunoSEQ multiplex PCR; the TCRdb copy retains only in-frame clones and omits some. In the table there are about 120,000 clones, 81% of which are singletons. Study outcomes and limitations: Researchers reported in a later analysis that a missense DCLRE1C variant was tied to TCR beta V- and J-gene trimming. It was taken for granted in presence/absence analyses that sequencing depth across donors was roughly uniform.

Trimming removed 6 bases from V and 6 bases from J; junction bases left unmatched: 9. The CDR3 length is 14 residues. Germline V gives CDR1 SGHAT, CDR2 FQNNGV. With respect to this clone: Its specificity is unknown.

The receptor comes from a woman aged 40 to 55 in good health and CMV-seronegative. Sequencing was performed on PBMCs. The chain couples TRBV11-2 to TRBJ2-7; TRBD1 aligns across 9 bases. The CDR3 coding sequence is TGTGCCAGCAGTCGGGACAGGGTAGTTGGCGAGCAGTACTTC. Amino acids: CASSRDRVVGEQYF. The full variable domain, with the rest looked up from reference TRBV11-2 and TRBJ2-7, is EAGVAQSPRYKIIEKRQSVAFWCNPISGHATLYWYQQILGQGPKLLIQFQNNGVVDDSQLPKDRFSAERLKGVDSTLKIQPAKLEDSAVYLCASSRDRVVGEQYFGPGTRLTVT.